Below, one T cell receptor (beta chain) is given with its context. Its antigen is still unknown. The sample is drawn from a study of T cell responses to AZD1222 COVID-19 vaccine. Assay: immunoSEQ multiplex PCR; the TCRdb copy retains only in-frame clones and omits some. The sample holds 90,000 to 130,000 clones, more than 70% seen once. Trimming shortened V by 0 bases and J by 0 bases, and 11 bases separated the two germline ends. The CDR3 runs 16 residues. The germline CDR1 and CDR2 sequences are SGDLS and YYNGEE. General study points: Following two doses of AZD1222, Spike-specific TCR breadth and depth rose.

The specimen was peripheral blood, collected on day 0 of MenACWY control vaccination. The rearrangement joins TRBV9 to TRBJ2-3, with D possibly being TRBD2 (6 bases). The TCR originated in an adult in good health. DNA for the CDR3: TGTGCCAGCAGCGTAGAAGGGGCGGGGAGCACAGATACGCAGTATTTT. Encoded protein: CASSVEGAGSTDTQYF.